These T cell receptor beta chains were read from a single sample in a study of T-cell memory formation after mild COVID-19. TCRdb fed the 5' RACE reads into MiXCR, producing one record per CDR3 protein. The data contain 150,000 or so distinct CDR3 sequences, approximately 10% of them singletons. The sample was PBMCs or a T cell subset sorted from them (not recorded which). These receptors originate from a man aged 18-30 years who had mild COVID-19 (a few samples of this study predate the infection). Cell type and time point are not known. CDR3s include the opening cysteine and the closing phenylalanine or tryptophan. The D gene is left open where the match is weak.

-	TRBV12-3/TRBV12-4	CASSLVPGGYTF
-	TRBV4-3	CASSHGGGDRYGYTF
-	TRBV5-1	CARSPRRPGAEQYF
-	TRBV5-6	CASSPSEAYGYTF
-	TRBV7-2	CASSSSPGPNTEAFF
-	TRBV28	CASSSLPGHIRETQYF
-	TRBV20-1	CSARKVGVRRATEAFF
TRBD2	TRBV20-1	CSAPLSGDTDTQYF
-	TRBV20-1	CSAKQGSNEKLFF
TRBD1	TRBV18	CASSRGTGGTGELFF
-	TRBV4-3	CASSIAATYNEQFF
-	TRBV7-9	CASRMNRIGNNEQFF
-	TRBV12-3/TRBV12-4	CASSDRPYEQYF
TRBD2	TRBV4-2	CASSQDPGGGVSETQYF
-	TRBV5-5	CASSLIPGHQETQYF
TRBD1	TRBV5-1	CASSLDRARGRETQYF
TRBD2	TRBV2	CATGPETSPNEQFF
-	TRBV5-1	CASSLDPAGTTSTDTQYF
-	TRBV2	CASYREGTNEKLFF
-	TRBV13	CASSLQEDRKQFF
-	TRBV10-1	CASGRGDLLPYTQYF
-	TRBV12-3/TRBV12-4	CASGGRGGAYNEQFF
TRBD2	TRBV10-3	CAISDNSGGFGGETQYF
-	TRBV2	CASSSDRSPTDTQYF
-	TRBV29-1	CSVITLTELNTEAFF
TRBD2	TRBV6-5	CASSYFAGGYQETQYF
-	TRBV18	CASSLGETGSGANVLTF
TRBD2	TRBV20-1	CSADGLAGEADTQYF
-	TRBV5-1	CASSDEGETQYF
-	TRBV20-1	CSARTDYRNTIYF
TRBD1	TRBV2	CASSPTGTDYNQPQHF
-	TRBV29-1	CSVRSQETQYF
TRBD1	TRBV6-6	CASSRGTGVAAFF
TRBD2	TRBV20-1	CSARTSGGADEQFF
-	TRBV5-4	CASSLAQGNTIYF
-	TRBV29-1	CSVEENTYNEQFF
-	TRBV20-1	CSARAQGGQPQHF
-	TRBV7-2	CASSSGASTDTQYF
-	TRBV4-3	CASSQDWLAMTDTQYF
-	TRBV3-1	CASSHSTRRRETQFF
-	TRBV9	CASSVEGRRDSPLHF
-	TRBV25-1	CASSGHGQYGYTF
-	TRBV12-3/TRBV12-4	CASSFRGQETQYF
TRBD1	TRBV5-1	CASSRTGDGIADTQYF
-	TRBV28	CASRNTDTQYF
-	TRBV20-1	CSAPDRGETQYF
-	TRBV12-3/TRBV12-4	CASTPHVGQPQHF
TRBD2	TRBV20-1	CSASGTSGGLNEQFF
TRBD1	TRBV12-3/TRBV12-4	CASSLVGWTGTEGEQPQHF
-	TRBV7-9	CASSFRVGYTF
-	TRBV12-3/TRBV12-4	CASSSGRNTNTGELFF
-	TRBV5-1	CASSLPEETQYF